Given below is one TCR beta chain in context. Its specificity is not known. The sample belongs to a study of post-analysis software for immune sequencing data. Points from the study as a whole: F measure grouped same-batch samples tightly together.

Presence of unique molecular identifiers characterized the TCR beta cDNA libraries. TCRdb processed the PCR reads anew with MiXCR; each CDR3 protein has one entry. The table includes approximately 730,000 distinct CDR3 sequences, about 27% detected once. Sequencing was performed on blood. This receptor was obtained from a girl aged 5-17 years with multiple sclerosis.

CDR3 amino acids: CASSLTYTDTQYF. The CDR3, as DNA: TGTGCCAGCAGTTTGACCTACACAGATACGCAGTATTTT. The V and J genes are TRBV27 and TRBJ2-3; D remains unclear. Germline V gene sequence: CDR1 MNHEY, CDR2 SMNVEV (reference sequence). The CDR3 consists of 13 residues. The V gene lost 3 bases and the J gene lost 2 bases, with 6 bases spanning the gap.